These T cell receptor beta chains were read from a single sample in a study of cytomegalovirus exposure and HLA in healthy donors. The table came from immunoSEQ multiplex PCR; TCRdb's copy has only in-frame clones and leaves some out. The sample includes about 130,000 clones, 75% to 90% seen only once; the top ten take 2.5% to 3%. Material: PBMCs. The receptors were gathered from a man younger than 45 in good health and CMV-seronegative. The CDR3 runs from the conserved cysteine through the conserved F or W. Each record gives: CDR3 length, clone size, J gene, V gene, D gene, CDR3 protein, CDR3 DNA. A D gene is named only where the DNA matches it firmly. Part of the rows lack a size; the others show once, few, many or a class for expanded clones.

CDR3 length: 11
clone size: .
J gene: TRBJ2-3
V gene: TRBV6-5
D gene: .
CDR3 protein: CASKRRDTQYF
CDR3 DNA: TGTGCCAGTAAGCGTAGAGATACGCAGTATTTT

CDR3 length: 15
clone size: once
J gene: TRBJ1-3
V gene: TRBV19
D gene: .
CDR3 protein: CASSILDSSGNTIYF
CDR3 DNA: TGTGCCAGTAGCATCCTGGACAGCTCTGGAAACACCATATATTTT

CDR3 length: 14
clone size: .
J gene: TRBJ2-3
V gene: TRBV19
D gene: TRBD1
CDR3 protein: CASSIGQGTDTQYF
CDR3 DNA: TGTGCCAGTAGTATAGGACAGGGGACAGATACGCAGTATTTT

CDR3 length: 11
clone size: few
J gene: TRBJ2-1
V gene: TRBV5-6
D gene: .
CDR3 protein: CASTVGYEQFF
CDR3 DNA: TGTGCCAGCACCGTGGGCTATGAGCAGTTCTTC

CDR3 length: 14
clone size: once
J gene: TRBJ1-1
V gene: TRBV7-2
D gene: .
CDR3 protein: CASSQWLGNTEAFF
CDR3 DNA: TGTGCCAGCAGTCAATGGCTAGGGAACACTGAAGCTTTCTTT

CDR3 length: 15
clone size: once
J gene: TRBJ2-4
V gene: TRBV18
D gene: TRBD2
CDR3 protein: CASSVASGTSEIQYF
CDR3 DNA: TGTGCCAGCTCGGTTGCGTCCGGGACTAGCGAGATTCAGTACTTC

CDR3 length: 13
clone size: .
J gene: TRBJ2-1
V gene: TRBV4-1
D gene: .
CDR3 protein: CASSFDSRGEQFF
CDR3 DNA: TGCGCCAGCAGCTTCGATTCCAGGGGCGAGCAGTTCTTC

CDR3 length: 13
clone size: .
J gene: TRBJ1-2
V gene: TRBV28
D gene: .
CDR3 protein: CASSAQFNYGYTF
CDR3 DNA: TGTGCCAGCAGTGCTCAGTTCAACTATGGCTACACCTTC

CDR3 length: 15
clone size: .
J gene: TRBJ2-1
V gene: TRBV15
D gene: TRBD2
CDR3 protein: CATSSPSGLGNEQFF
CDR3 DNA: TGTGCCACCAGCAGCCCCTCGGGACTAGGCAATGAGCAGTTCTTC

CDR3 length: 14
clone size: .
J gene: TRBJ2-7
V gene: TRBV27
D gene: TRBD2
CDR3 protein: CASSTGTRVYEQYF
CDR3 DNA: TGTGCCAGCAGTACCGGGACTAGGGTTTACGAGCAGTACTTC

CDR3 length: 14
clone size: .
J gene: TRBJ2-7
V gene: TRBV4-1
D gene: TRBD1
CDR3 protein: CASSLGTESYEQYF
CDR3 DNA: TGCGCCAGCAGCCTTGGGACAGAATCCTACGAGCAGTACTTC

CDR3 length: 12
clone size: few
J gene: TRBJ2-7
V gene: TRBV30
D gene: TRBD1
CDR3 protein: CAWDRGIYEQYF
CDR3 DNA: TGTGCCTGGGACAGGGGAATCTACGAGCAGTACTTC

CDR3 length: 14
clone size: .
J gene: TRBJ1-1
V gene: TRBV7-8
D gene: .
CDR3 protein: CASSLAWGDYEAFF
CDR3 DNA: TGTGCCAGCAGCTTAGCGTGGGGGGACTATGAAGCTTTCTTT

CDR3 length: 14
clone size: once
J gene: TRBJ1-1
V gene: TRBV18
D gene: .
CDR3 protein: CASSPPGPHRRAFF
CDR3 DNA: TGTGCCAGCTCACCACCGGGGCCCCACCGCCGAGCTTTCTTT

CDR3 length: 15
clone size: .
J gene: TRBJ1-2
V gene: TRBV9
D gene: .
CDR3 protein: CASSAPSGTWYGYTF
CDR3 DNA: TGTGCCAGCAGCGCACCCAGCGGGACGTGGTATGGCTACACCTTC

CDR3 length: 15
clone size: few
J gene: TRBJ1-1
V gene: TRBV19
D gene: TRBD1
CDR3 protein: CASSPAGGPPAEAFF
CDR3 DNA: TGTGCCAGTAGTCCCGCAGGGGGCCCACCGGCTGAAGCTTTCTTT

CDR3 length: 13
clone size: many
J gene: TRBJ2-6
V gene: TRBV6-5
D gene: .
CDR3 protein: CASRGSGANVLTF
CDR3 DNA: TGTGCCAGCCGGGGCTCTGGGGCCAACGTCCTGACTTTC